This T cell receptor (beta chain) was retrieved from a study of tumor-infiltrating lymphocytes in primary liver carcinoma (dated by TCRdb to 2016 to 2017). Regarding the research as a whole: The five patients, three men and two women aged 30 to 69 years, had hepatocellular carcinoma (four) or combined HCC and intrahepatic cholangiocarcinoma (one). The five patients had tumors of stage T1-T3 N0M0, with maximum diameters ranging from roughly 4 to 11 cm. Roughly 3.5 to 7.5 million productive TCRbeta reads were obtained per sample, and no significant difference in read depth was found between tissue types. For each liver tumor, the study sampled five regions along with adjacent normal tissue and blood, and applied TCRbeta repertoire sequencing, expression microarrays and whole-exome sequencing. A total of some 35 specimens from 5 patients went through TCRbeta repertoire sequencing, namely 25 tumor regions, 5 adjacent noncancerous liver tissues and 5 peripheral blood samples. Agilent mRNA microarray profiling was performed on the 25 tumor region samples to relate TCRbeta repertoire diversity to the local molecular phenotype. Technical replicate repertoires showed high reproducibility, with mean shared-clone rates approximately 0.87 and correlation coefficients above 0.95. Findings and caveats that apply to the study as a whole: Only four or five patients were included in the study, and the authors note that the findings should be validated in a larger study. Only about 8-24% of top clones were present in all five regions of a tumor, suggesting spatial heterogeneity of tumor-infiltrating T cells. Since the samples were bulk and unsorted, there was no way to compare CD4+ and CD8+ T cell repertoires. The top 250 clones made up a significantly larger repertoire fraction in tumors than in blood (p = 0.039). Because only the TCR beta chain was sequenced and unpaired alpha chains were not captured, true repertoire diversity is likely underestimated. Pairs of tumor regions showed greater repertoire overlap (mean roughly 35%) than tumor-adjacent pairs (roughly 17%) or tumor-blood pairs (around 15%), which is consistent with antigen-driven expansion.

Of note for this clonotype: Its antigen target is currently unknown. This may come from a read error, since a much larger clone is one base off.

Total RNA and DNA were co-extracted from about 20-30 mg of bulk tissue with the AllPrep DNA/RNA mini kit, without cell sorting. Between late 2015 and 2016, roughly five patients in China with histopathologically diagnosed primary liver carcinoma had surgical resection. Chronic HBV infection was present in the patients, and the patients were treatment-naive at sampling. Five spatially separated regions were sampled from each tumor: the superior, inferior, left-lateral and right-lateral poles, plus the tumor centre. Histological examination found more than 75% viable tumor cells in every tumor sample. Fresh tumor and adjacent tissue pieces were bisected, with one half stored in RNAlater at -80 degrees C and the other half sent for histology. The CDR3 starts with the cysteine, ends with the phenylalanine, and has 16 residues. Only the CDR3 DNA is retained, 48 bases long and in frame from the first base. CDR1 is given as SGHRS and CDR2 as YFSETQ, both from the germline V gene.

Starting from 500 to 600 ng total RNA, TCRbeta-specific cDNA was produced by reverse transcription with a constant-region primer and ProtoScript II reverse transcriptase. The TCRbeta libraries were prepared through three rounds of nested multiplex PCR following a slightly modified ARM-PCR procedure. Each of the first two PCR rounds ran for about 10 cycles using multiplex TRBV1-TRBV30 forward primers together with a Cbeta reverse primer. A final 25-cycle PCR with Deep VentR polymerase added sample barcodes and Illumina adapters. Amplicons of 200-500 bp were gel-purified with a QIAquick gel extraction kit before sequencing. An Illumina HiSeq 2500 was used to sequence the TCRbeta amplicons, generating 250-bp paired-end reads. Regarding the original processing steps: Reads were quality-trimmed with Trimmomatic v0.33, and paired reads were merged with FLASH v1.2.11 to recover full CDR3 sequences. V, D and J germline segments were assigned to the rearranged TCRbeta sequences by MiGEC v1.2.1b. Clonotype statistics and Shannon-Wiener diversity indices were calculated with VDJtools v1.0.0. Except for diversity analysis, only the 250 most abundant clonotypes of each sample were used in subsequent analyses to reduce sampling bias. Through fastp at Q25 and MiXCR, TCRdb rebuilt clones from the public reads, retaining in-frame beta chains. Rows are combined by CDR3 protein, so each entry shows the most common genes and DNA. The V and J calls follow TCRdb's processing rather than the paper's. A total of 100,000 or so distinct CDR3 sequences appear in this sample, almost 70% of them only once. More than 8% of the sample rests with the top ten.

The V and J genes are TRBV5-1 and TRBJ2-7, with TRBD1 as a weak D call on 6 bases. Sequenced input: liver tumor tissue from sampling region 5. Explained via the paper, the cell subset or site label denotes: tumor region T5, tumor centre. The source of this sequence is a woman in her sixties with primary liver carcinoma and hepatitis B virus infection. The CDR3 is CASSRGHTISSYGQYF. The DNA is TGCGCCAGCAGCCGGGGACACACAATTAGCTCCTACGGGCAGTACTTC. The variable domain in full, with residues beyond the CDR3 obtained from the reference TRBV5-1 and TRBJ2-7 genes, is KAGVTQTPRYLIKTRGQQVTLSCSPISGHRSVSWYQQTPGQGLQFLFEYFSETQRNKGNFPGRFSGRQFSNSRSEMNVSTLELGDSALYLCASSRGHTISSYGQYFGPGTRLTVT.